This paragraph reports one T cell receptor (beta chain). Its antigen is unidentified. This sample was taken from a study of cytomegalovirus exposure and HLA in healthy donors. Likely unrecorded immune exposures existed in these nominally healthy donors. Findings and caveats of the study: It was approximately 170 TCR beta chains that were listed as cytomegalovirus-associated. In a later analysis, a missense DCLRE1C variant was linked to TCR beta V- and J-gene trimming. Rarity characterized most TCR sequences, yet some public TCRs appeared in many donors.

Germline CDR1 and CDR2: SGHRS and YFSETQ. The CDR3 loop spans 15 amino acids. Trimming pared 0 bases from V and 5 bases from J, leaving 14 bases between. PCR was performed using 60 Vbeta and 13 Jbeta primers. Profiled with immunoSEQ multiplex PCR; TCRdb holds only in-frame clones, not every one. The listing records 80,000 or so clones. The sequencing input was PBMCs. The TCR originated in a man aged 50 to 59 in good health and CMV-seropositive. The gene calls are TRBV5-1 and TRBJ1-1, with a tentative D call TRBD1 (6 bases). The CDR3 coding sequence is TGCGCCAGCAGCTTGGAAGTACAGGGAACAACTGAAGCTTTCTTT. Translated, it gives CASSLEVQGTTEAFF.